This record looks at one T cell receptor beta chain sequence and its context. V was pared by 0 bases and J by 5 bases, with 0 bases of the junction left unmatched. The germline CDR1 and CDR2 sequences are KGHSH and LQKENI. The CDR3 runs 16 residues. This sample was included in a study of CD8 T cells in Susac syndrome. With random hexamers, reverse transcription was performed on about 0.5 to 1 ug of RNA. One entry per CDR3 protein, called by TCRdb with MiXCR from the immunoSEQ multiplex PCR reads. The sample includes roughly 180,000 distinct CDR3 sequences, around 94% of them seen just once. Source material: CD4+ T cells from PBMCs. This TCR was sampled from a human donor with Susac syndrome. The rearrangement joins TRBV18 to TRBJ2-1, with TRBD2 matching over 14 bases. CDR3 sequence: CASSPPGLAGDNEQFF. The CDR3, as DNA: TGTGCCAGCTCACCACCGGGACTAGCGGGGGACAATGAGCAGTTCTTC.